These 26 T cell receptor beta chains were all obtained from the same sample, sequenced in a study of cytomegalovirus exposure and HLA in healthy donors. Primers included in the PCR were 60 Vbeta and 13 Jbeta primers. Measured with immunoSEQ multiplex PCR; TCRdb has only the in-frame clones, and not every one. This sample yields 110,000 to 150,000 clones, of which over 60% are seen a single time; around 1.5% belongs to the top ten. Input material: PBMCs. These receptors all come from a female donor in good health and CMV-seronegative.

V and J are TRBV27 and TRBJ1-5; no definite D call. Looked up from germline, CDR1 is MNHEY and CDR2 is SMNVEV (reference sequence). Trimming took 3 bases from V and 6 from J, leaving 12 bases between them. The CDR3 is made up of 14 amino acids. The CDR3 sequence: CASSLTGRAQPQHF. The CDR3 DNA sequence: TGTGCCAGCAGTTTGACGGGGAGGGCTCAGCCCCAGCATTTT.

The gene calls are TRBV28 and TRBJ1-1; 9 bases match TRBD1. Per the germline V gene, CDR1 is MDHEN and CDR2 is SYDVKM. This CDR3 spans 18 amino acids. Losses at the gene ends were 2 bases for V and 11 bases for J; bases not matched to a gene: 21. CDR3 in DNA: TGTGCCAGCAGTTTAACCCTCGGGACAGGGCTGGGTGTGAGTGGGGCTTTCTTT. Translating gives CASSLTLGTGLGVSGAFF.

V is TRBV29-1 and J is TRBJ2-2; TRBD1 might be the D (6 bases). CDR3 length equals 17 residues. Germline V gene sequence: CDR1 SQVTM, CDR2 ANQGSEA. V was shortened by 1 base and J by 4 bases, with 19 bases between the two germline ends. In DNA form, the CDR3 reads TGCAGCGTTGAAGCCCAGGGCCAGGGGTGGGGCACCGGGGAGCTGTTTTTT. Translation: CSVEAQGQGWGTGELFF.

This clone showed up just once. The chain has TRBV10-2 and TRBJ2-2; 8 bases are shared with TRBD2. This CDR3 has 13 residues. With 6 bases clipped from V and 7 bases from J, the junction kept 4 bases outside the gene matches. Germline V gives CDR1 WSHSY, CDR2 SAAADI. The chain's CDR3 is CASRPGGGGELFF. CDR3 coding DNA: TGCGCCAGCAGACCGGGGGGGGGCGGGGAGCTGTTTTTT.

A few counts support this clone. This chain's CDR3 is CASLRGSTSNQPQHF. DNA of the CDR3: TGTGCCAGCCTTCGGGGTTCAACGAGCAATCAGCCCCAGCATTTT. The chain joins TRBV6-1 to TRBJ1-5, with D hard to call. The CDR3 consists of 15 residues. Per the germline V gene, CDR1 is MNHNS and CDR2 is SASEGT. Trimming stripped 8 bases from V and 1 base from J, with 15 bases between.

In its sample, this clone was seen a few times. The rearrangement links TRBV5-4 to TRBJ1-1; no firm D call. CDR1 and CDR2 (germline): SGHNT, YYREEE (reference sequence). This CDR3 is built from 14 residues. V lost 4 bases and J lost 0, with 10 bases in between. CDR3 loop: CASSPSRMNTEAFF. CDR3 sequence (DNA): TGTGCCAGCAGCCCTAGTCGCATGAACACTGAAGCTTTCTTT.

This sequence joins TRBV2 and TRBJ2-2; 8 positions match TRBD2. The germline gives CDR1 SNHLY, CDR2 FYNNEI. V was pared by 4 bases and J by 7 bases, with 8 bases of the junction left unmatched. The CDR3 is 15 residues long. The CDR3 DNA reads TGTGCCAGCAGTGGGGATTCTCTAGCGGGCGGGGAGCTGTTTTTT. Amino acids: CASSGDSLAGGELFF.

This CDR3 is CASSATGTNYGYTF. As DNA, the CDR3 is TGTGCCAGCAGTGCGACAGGGACTAACTATGGCTACACCTTC. This chain joins TRBV11-2 and TRBJ1-2; 7 bases map to TRBD1. Trimming removed 6 bases from V and 0 bases from J; junction bases left unmatched: 4. Germline V gives CDR1 SGHAT, CDR2 FQNNGV. This CDR3 spans 14 amino acids.

The genes are TRBV5-4 and TRBJ2-7; D possibly corresponds to TRBD2 (6 bases). Germline-derived CDR1 and CDR2 are SGHNT and YYREEE (reference sequence). V lost 3 bases and J lost 4, with 17 bases in between. This CDR3 contains 15 residues. The CDR3 spells CASSSYSGGGYEQYF. CDR3 DNA sequence: TGTGCCAGCAGCTCGTATAGCGGCGGTGGTTACGAGCAGTACTTC.

The DNA of the CDR3 is TGCGCCAGCAGCTTAGCGGGGACTGGACGTACGCAGTATTTT. Translation: CASSLAGTGRTQYF. This sequence joins TRBV5-1 and TRBJ2-3; the match to TRBD2 covers 7 bases. V lost 2 bases and J lost 8; bases outside the gene matches: 8. The germline V gene encodes CDR1 SGHRS and CDR2 YFSETQ. The CDR3 contains 14 residues.

The chain employs TRBV5-5 and TRBJ1-1; 10 bases align to TRBD1. Germline V gene sequence: CDR1 SGHKS, CDR2 YYEKEE (reference sequence). This CDR3 comprises 15 residues. With V trimmed by 4 bases and J by 2 bases, 5 bases remained unmatched. CDR3 in amino acids: CASSIRTGGNTEAFF. CDR3 coding DNA: TGTGCCAGCAGCATTAGGACAGGGGGAAACACTGAAGCTTTCTTT.

This clone was recorded only once. The V call is TRBV28, the J call TRBJ2-5, with 14 bases that match TRBD2. The V gene's germline CDR1 is MDHEN and CDR2 SYDVKM. J was trimmed by 5 bases and V by 7 bases; bases with no gene match: 6. This CDR3 spans 15 amino acids. The CDR3 coding sequence is TGTGCCAGCACGACTAGCGGGGGGGCCCGGGAGACCCAGTACTTC. As protein: CASTTSGGARETQYF.

V is TRBV30 and J is TRBJ2-3; D perhaps matches TRBD2 (5 bases). Trimming cost V 1 base and J 0 bases, with 11 bases left between them. The length of the CDR3 is 15 residues. CDR1 and CDR2 (germline): GTSNPN, SVGIG (reference sequence). The CDR3 loop reads CAWSGSGKSTDTQYF. In nucleotides, the CDR3 is TGTGCCTGGAGTGGAAGCGGTAAGAGCACAGATACGCAGTATTTT.

This chain connects TRBV21-1 to TRBJ2-2; the table's D call of TRBD1 was not tested on the DNA. TRBV21-1 has pseudogene status. The CDR3 sequence is 16 residues long. The CDR3 DNA follows: TGTGCCAGCAGGAAGTCGACAGGGATTGGGACCGGGGAGCTGTTTTTT. It is translated as CASRKSTGIGTGELFF.

The V gene is TRBV13, the J gene TRBJ2-5, with 12 bases that match TRBD2. The J call may be faulty, since TRBJ2-7 better matches the DNA end. Germline V gene data show CDR1 as PRHDT and CDR2 as FYEKMQ (reference sequence). The CDR3 totals 14 residues. CDR3 residues: CASSLTSGGDEQYF. In nucleotides, the CDR3 is TGTGCCAGCAGCTTGACTAGCGGGGGAGACGAGCAGTACTTC.

The V gene is TRBV28, the J gene TRBJ2-7, with a possible D match to TRBD2 (5 bases). CDR3 length: 13 residues. Germline loops: CDR1 MDHEN, CDR2 SYDVKM. The V end was cut by 5 bases, the J end by 2 bases, with 10 bases between. This CDR3 is CASSLPAAYEQYF. As DNA, the CDR3 is TGTGCCAGCAGTCTCCCAGCGGCCTACGAGCAGTACTTC.

This chain links TRBV7-2 with TRBJ2-3; possibly TRBD2 for D (5 bases). V lost 0 bases, J lost 4 bases, and 8 bases lay in between. The CDR3 is made up of 14 amino acids. CDR1 SGHTA and CDR2 FQGNSA come from the germline V gene. CDR3 sequence (DNA): TGTGCCAGCAGCTTAGCCCTAGCCTCAGATACGCAGTATTTT. This codes for CASSLALASDTQYF. The full variable domain, rest sourced from reference TRBV7-2 and TRBJ2-3, is GAGVSQSPSNKVTEKGKDVELRCDPISGHTALYWYRQSLGQGLEFLIYFQGNSAPDKSGLPSDRFSAERTGGSVSTLTIQRTQQEDSAVYLCASSLALASDTQYFGPGTRLTVL.

The chain combines TRBV4-1 with TRBJ2-7; D remains unclear. Germline V gene sequence: CDR1 MGHRA, CDR2 YSYEKL. V lost 4 bases and J lost 0, with 10 bases in between. CDR3 length: 14 residues. The DNA of the CDR3 is TGCGCCAGCAGCCCTTCCTACGGCTCCTACGAGCAGTACTTC. Its protein is CASSPSYGSYEQYF.

This clone was found once. The chain recombines TRBV7-2 with TRBJ2-1; TRBD2 might be the D (6 bases). Germline CDR1 SGHTA, CDR2 FQGNSA. Trimming shortened V by 1 base and J by 4 bases, and 14 bases separated the two germline ends. The CDR3 loop spans 16 amino acids. Here the CDR3 DNA reads TGTGCCAGCAGCTTAGGCGTGCTAGCGCCGTACAATGAGCAGTTCTTC. Its protein is CASSLGVLAPYNEQFF. Full variable domain (missing parts from reference TRBV7-2 and TRBJ2-1): GAGVSQSPSNKVTEKGKDVELRCDPISGHTALYWYRQSLGQGLEFLIYFQGNSAPDKSGLPSDRFSAERTGGSVSTLTIQRTQQEDSAVYLCASSLGVLAPYNEQFFGPGTRLTVL.

The gene calls are TRBV27 and TRBJ1-2; 10 bases agree with TRBD1. The CDR3 sequence is 16 residues long. Trimming cost V 3 bases and J 6 bases; bases outside gene matches: 10. CDR1 and CDR2 from the germline V gene are MNHEY and SMNVEV (reference sequence). CDR3 DNA sequence: TGTGCCAGCAGTTTGACAGGGGGCGCTTATTTCGATGGCTACACCTTC. This gives the protein CASSLTGGAYFDGYTF.

The chain recombines TRBV4-1 with TRBJ1-4, with TRBD1 as a possible D gene (5 bases). The V gene's germline CDR1 is MGHRA and CDR2 YSYEKL. The CDR3 consists of 16 residues. V gave up 1 base and J gave up 5 bases, with 14 bases separating them. CDR3 loop: CASSQVGLGQNEKLFF. The CDR3 nucleotides are TGCGCCAGCAGCCAAGTCGGGTTGGGGCAGAATGAAAAACTGTTTTTT.

The chain carries TRBV7-9 and TRBJ1-1; D uncertain. The V end lost 5 bases, the J end lost 2 bases, and 3 bases lay between the germline ends. Germline CDR1 is SEHNR and CDR2 is FQNEAQ (reference sequence). This CDR3 region has 11 residues. The CDR3 nucleotides are TGTGCCAGCAGCCTTAACACTGAAGCTTTCTTT. Residues: CASSLNTEAFF.

The chain employs TRBV2 and TRBJ1-5; 7 positions match TRBD1. CDR3 length: 15 residues. The junction had 7 bases not matched to a gene; V was cut back by 8 bases and J by 0 bases. Germline-derived CDR1 and CDR2 are SNHLY and FYNNEI. CDR3 DNA: TGTGCCAGCGGGGACAGCGCATATAGCAATCAGCCCCAGCATTTT. Its translation is CASGDSAYSNQPQHF.

This clone was detected only a few times. The rearrangement uses TRBV28 and TRBJ1-5; D may be TRBD1 (5 bases). Between the trimmed V and J ends, which lost 3 bases and 6 bases, there was a span of 15 bases. Germline V gene data show CDR1 as MDHEN and CDR2 as SYDVKM. CDR3 length equals 15 residues. CDR3 DNA sequence: TGTGCCAGCAGTTTTAGCAGGGCAGTCGGTCAGCCCCAGCATTTT. Amino acid sequence: CASSFSRAVGQPQHF.

The genes are TRBV29-1 and TRBJ2-7; tentative D call: TRBD1 (5 bases). Germline CDR1 and CDR2: SQVTM and ANQGSEA. V lost 0 bases and J 0 bases, leaving 18 bases between the germline ends. CDR3 length: 17 residues. The CDR3 region has the DNA TGCAGCGTTGAAGATACTGGCTCTTCTGGGGCCTCCTACGAGCAGTACTTC. This codes for CSVEDTGSSGASYEQYF.

This clone was picked up a small number of times. The chain has TRBV7-9 and TRBJ1-5; D remains ambiguous. V was cut by 1 base and J by 5 bases, with 18 bases left in between. This CDR3 has 17 amino acids. The germline gives CDR1 SEHNR, CDR2 FQNEAQ (reference sequence). This CDR3 reads CASSLVASQALDQPQHF. DNA for the CDR3: TGTGCCAGCAGCTTAGTGGCGAGCCAGGCCCTTGATCAGCCCCAGCATTTT. Full variable domain (outside the CDR3, taken from reference TRBV7-9 and TRBJ1-5): DTGVSQNPRHKITKRGQNVTFRCDPISEHNRLYWYRQTLGQGPEFLTYFQNEAQLEKSRLLSDRFSAERPKGSFSTLEIQRTEQGDSAMYLCASSLVASQALDQPQHFGDGTRLSIL.